These T cell receptor beta chains were read from a single sample in a study of human T cells and chemical hapten exposure. TCRdb itself ran the RACE reads through MiXCR, one entry per CDR3 protein. The sample includes some 330,000 distinct CDR3 sequences, 5% to 6.5% seen only once; the top ten take about 8.2%. The sequenced sample was whole blood, obtained in connection with sensitization to the hapten diphenylcyclopropenone (DPC). All receptors derive from a woman between 18 and 29 years old with alopecia areata. Some clones in this sample may be carry-over from other donors' samples. Each CDR3 is given with its conserved first and last residue. Each record gives: J gene, CDR3 length, clone size, V gene, D gene, CDR3 DNA, CDR3 protein. D genes are given only for firm matches. The size of a clone is reported for some rows only, either as once, few or many, or as a class for expanded clones.

j_gene: TRBJ2-7
len: 14
abundance: many
v_gene: TRBV5-1
d_gene: TRBD2
CDR3nt: TGCGCCAGCAGTTTCAACGGACTAGCTGCCGAGCAGTACTTC
CDR3aa: CASSFNGLAAEQYF

j_gene: TRBJ1-5
len: 15
abundance: many
v_gene: TRBV7-6
d_gene: NA
CDR3nt: TGTGCCAGCAGCTTAGGGCGCCAGCGCAATCAGCCCCAGCATTTT
CDR3aa: CASSLGRQRNQPQHF

j_gene: TRBJ1-6
len: 16
abundance: NA
v_gene: TRBV27
d_gene: NA
CDR3nt: TGTGCCAGCAGTTTATCGAACAGGGCCTCTGAGTCACCCCTCCACTTT
CDR3aa: CASSLSNRASESPLHF

j_gene: TRBJ1-6
len: 15
abundance: NA
v_gene: TRBV10-3
d_gene: NA
CDR3nt: TGTGCCATCAGTGACCGAGAAGGGGCAAATTCACCCCTCCACTTT
CDR3aa: CAISDREGANSPLHF

j_gene: TRBJ2-7
len: 12
abundance: many
v_gene: TRBV7-6
d_gene: NA
CDR3nt: TGTGCCAGCAGCCACCCAGGGGTTGAGCAGTACTTC
CDR3aa: CASSHPGVEQYF

j_gene: TRBJ2-3
len: 16
abundance: NA
v_gene: TRBV12-3/TRBV12-4
d_gene: NA
CDR3nt: TGTGCCAGCACCCCCGGGGAAGCCGGAGCAGGAGATACGCAGTATTTT
CDR3aa: CASTPGEAGAGDTQYF

j_gene: TRBJ2-1
len: 13
abundance: few
v_gene: TRBV24-1
d_gene: TRBD2
CDR3nt: TGTGCCACGTCGGACCGGGGGGACAATGAGCAGTTCTTC
CDR3aa: CATSDRGDNEQFF

j_gene: TRBJ2-5
len: 16
abundance: few
v_gene: TRBV6-5
d_gene: TRBD1
CDR3nt: TGTGCCAGCAGGCCTATCGACAGGGGGTCGCAAGAGACCCAGTACTTC
CDR3aa: CASRPIDRGSQETQYF

j_gene: TRBJ2-1
len: 12
abundance: few
v_gene: TRBV12-3/TRBV12-4
d_gene: NA
CDR3nt: TGTGCCAGCAGTTTAGGGTCGGGAGAGCGGTTCTTC
CDR3aa: CASSLGSGERFF

j_gene: TRBJ2-7
len: 13
abundance: NA
v_gene: TRBV4-3
d_gene: NA
CDR3nt: TGCGCCAGCAGCCAAGATCCCCGGGGCCAGCAGTACTTC
CDR3aa: CASSQDPRGQQYF

j_gene: TRBJ1-2
len: 13
abundance: many
v_gene: TRBV10-3
d_gene: TRBD1
CDR3nt: TGTGCCATCAGTTTCGGGACAGTGAATGGCTACACCTTC
CDR3aa: CAISFGTVNGYTF

j_gene: TRBJ1-5
len: 17
abundance: few
v_gene: TRBV12-3/TRBV12-4
d_gene: NA
CDR3nt: TGTGCCAGCAGTTTAGGGGGCATCAGATTTAGCAATCAGCCCCAGCATTTT
CDR3aa: CASSLGGIRFSNQPQHF

j_gene: TRBJ2-1
len: 14
abundance: NA
v_gene: TRBV7-9
d_gene: NA
CDR3nt: TGTGCCAGCGGAGGACAGGGACTAAGGGGTGAGCAGTTCTTC
CDR3aa: CASGGQGLRGEQFF

j_gene: TRBJ1-5
len: 16
abundance: many
v_gene: TRBV20-1
d_gene: TRBD1
CDR3nt: TGCAGTGCTAGAGATCCCCGACAGGGGGGCAATCAGCCCCAGCATTTT
CDR3aa: CSARDPRQGGNQPQHF

j_gene: TRBJ2-3
len: 22
abundance: few
v_gene: TRBV5-6
d_gene: TRBD2
CDR3nt: TGTGCCAGCTCCCCCCCTCGAGTAGGTCGGAACGGGGGGGGCACATATCGAGATACGCAGTATTTT
CDR3aa: CASSPPRVGRNGGGTYRDTQYF

j_gene: TRBJ1-3
len: 14
abundance: NA
v_gene: TRBV20-1
d_gene: NA
CDR3nt: TGCAGTGCCCGGACCCCAGACATCGGAAACACCATATATTTT
CDR3aa: CSARTPDIGNTIYF

j_gene: TRBJ2-7
len: 15
abundance: NA
v_gene: TRBV6-1
d_gene: NA
CDR3nt: TGTGCCAGCAGCGGGACACAAATTTTATCGGGAGAGCAGTACTTC
CDR3aa: CASSGTQILSGEQYF

j_gene: TRBJ1-2
len: 14
abundance: NA
v_gene: TRBV28
d_gene: NA
CDR3nt: TGTGCCAGCAGTTTTGAAGGGACCGCCGTCGGCTACACCTTC
CDR3aa: CASSFEGTAVGYTF

j_gene: TRBJ1-2
len: 12
abundance: many
v_gene: TRBV12-3/TRBV12-4
d_gene: TRBD1
CDR3nt: TGTGCCAGCAGTTTTCGGACAGGGCACTACACCTTC
CDR3aa: CASSFRTGHYTF

j_gene: TRBJ2-7
len: 17
abundance: NA
v_gene: TRBV4-3
d_gene: TRBD2
CDR3nt: TGCGCCAGCAGCCAAGATAACGCGGGGGGTCGCTCCTACGAGCAGTACTTC
CDR3aa: CASSQDNAGGRSYEQYF

j_gene: TRBJ1-3
len: 14
abundance: few
v_gene: TRBV7-2
d_gene: NA
CDR3nt: TGTGCCAGCAGCTTAAAGGGGGGAGGAAACACCATATATTTT
CDR3aa: CASSLKGGGNTIYF

j_gene: TRBJ2-1
len: 16
abundance: few
v_gene: TRBV7-3
d_gene: TRBD2
CDR3nt: TGTGCCAGCAGCCAGGGAGGCCTAGCGGGTATAAATGAGCAGTTCTTC
CDR3aa: CASSQGGLAGINEQFF

j_gene: TRBJ2-5
len: 13
abundance: many
v_gene: TRBV6-6
d_gene: NA
CDR3nt: TGTGCCAGCAGACCGGGAAAGGGAGAGACCCAGTACTTC
CDR3aa: CASRPGKGETQYF

j_gene: TRBJ2-5
len: 17
abundance: NA
v_gene: TRBV10-3
d_gene: NA
CDR3nt: TGTGCCATCAGTGAGTCGGACAACAGGGCCGCTCCAGAGACCCAGTACTTC
CDR3aa: CAISESDNRAAPETQYF

j_gene: TRBJ1-6
len: 13
abundance: many
v_gene: TRBV7-2
d_gene: NA
CDR3nt: TGTGCCAGCAGCCCGCCGGGACATTCACCCCTCCACTTT
CDR3aa: CASSPPGHSPLHF

j_gene: TRBJ2-5
len: 18
abundance: few
v_gene: TRBV12-3/TRBV12-4
d_gene: TRBD2
CDR3nt: TGTGCCAGCAGTTTGGGGGGGTTCTTAACCGGGGAGCGAGAGACCCAGTACTTC
CDR3aa: CASSLGGFLTGERETQYF

j_gene: TRBJ1-4
len: 14
abundance: NA
v_gene: TRBV20-1
d_gene: TRBD1
CDR3nt: TGCAGTGCTAGAGATATACCGGCAGGGGGAAAACTGTTTTTT
CDR3aa: CSARDIPAGGKLFF

j_gene: TRBJ2-3
len: 17
abundance: NA
v_gene: TRBV6-6
d_gene: NA
CDR3nt: TGTGCCAGCAGTTACTCTCCCAAGGGGAAAAGCACAGATACGCAGTATTTT
CDR3aa: CASSYSPKGKSTDTQYF

j_gene: TRBJ1-4
len: 13
abundance: NA
v_gene: TRBV7-2
d_gene: NA
CDR3nt: TGTGCCAGCAGGCAGGGGATAGGAGAAAAACTGTTTTTT
CDR3aa: CASRQGIGEKLFF

j_gene: TRBJ2-7
len: 14
abundance: few
v_gene: TRBV7-3
d_gene: NA
CDR3nt: TGTGCCAGCAGCTTAATCAGGGGAAGGGACGAGCAGTACTTC
CDR3aa: CASSLIRGRDEQYF

j_gene: TRBJ1-5
len: 13
abundance: many
v_gene: TRBV12-3/TRBV12-4
d_gene: NA
CDR3nt: TGTGCCAGCAGTTTAGTTGAAAATCAGCCCCAGCATTTT
CDR3aa: CASSLVENQPQHF

j_gene: TRBJ2-7
len: 12
abundance: many
v_gene: TRBV12-3/TRBV12-4
d_gene: NA
CDR3nt: TGTGCCAGCAGTCGCCAGACTGACGAGCAGTACTTC
CDR3aa: CASSRQTDEQYF

j_gene: TRBJ1-1
len: 14
abundance: many
v_gene: TRBV7-9
d_gene: NA
CDR3nt: TGTGCCAGTCTTCCGGCGAATTTGAACACTGAAGCTTTCTTT
CDR3aa: CASLPANLNTEAFF

j_gene: TRBJ2-1
len: 13
abundance: NA
v_gene: TRBV6-5
d_gene: NA
CDR3nt: TGTGCCAGCAGAAGGGGGGGCTACAATGAGCAGTTCTTC
CDR3aa: CASRRGGYNEQFF

j_gene: TRBJ1-1
len: 15
abundance: many
v_gene: TRBV7-9
d_gene: NA
CDR3nt: TGTGCCAGCAGCCTAACGGGAGGTGGGAGCGCTGAAGCTTTCTTT
CDR3aa: CASSLTGGGSAEAFF

j_gene: TRBJ2-1
len: 11
abundance: few
v_gene: TRBV19
d_gene: NA
CDR3nt: TGTGCCAGTGGGGGCCGCGATGAGCAGTTCTTC
CDR3aa: CASGGRDEQFF

j_gene: TRBJ1-1
len: 14
abundance: NA
v_gene: TRBV10-3
d_gene: NA
CDR3nt: TGTGCCATCAGTGCAGCAGGCCCGAACACTGAAGCTTTCTTT
CDR3aa: CAISAAGPNTEAFF

j_gene: TRBJ1-1
len: 15
abundance: many
v_gene: TRBV5-1
d_gene: NA
CDR3nt: TGCGCCAGCAGCTTGCGAGGAGGGGGAGGCACTGAAGCTTTCTTT
CDR3aa: CASSLRGGGGTEAFF

j_gene: TRBJ2-3
len: 17
abundance: NA
v_gene: TRBV7-9
d_gene: NA
CDR3nt: TGTGCCAGCAGCTACCCCCCACAGGAGAGTAGCACAGATACGCAGTATTTT
CDR3aa: CASSYPPQESSTDTQYF

j_gene: TRBJ1-2
len: 16
abundance: many
v_gene: TRBV18
d_gene: NA
CDR3nt: TGTGCCAGCTCACCATCCCGGCTACCCTCTAACTATGGCTACACCTTC
CDR3aa: CASSPSRLPSNYGYTF

j_gene: TRBJ2-5
len: 12
abundance: few
v_gene: TRBV10-3
d_gene: NA
CDR3nt: TGTGCCATCAGTGAGTCTGAAGAGACCCAGTACTTC
CDR3aa: CAISESEETQYF

j_gene: TRBJ2-7
len: 17
abundance: few
v_gene: TRBV6-5
d_gene: TRBD2
CDR3nt: TGTGCCAGCAGTCGCTCGATTACTACTAGCGGGGGATACGAGCAGTACTTC
CDR3aa: CASSRSITTSGGYEQYF

j_gene: TRBJ2-3
len: 13
abundance: many
v_gene: TRBV29-1
d_gene: TRBD1
CDR3nt: TGCAGCGTCGGACAGGGGGCTTCAGATACGCAGTATTTT
CDR3aa: CSVGQGASDTQYF

j_gene: TRBJ1-2
len: 12
abundance: many
v_gene: TRBV20-1
d_gene: NA
CDR3nt: TGCAGTGCACTTTCCCATCCAAGTGGCTACACCTTC
CDR3aa: CSALSHPSGYTF

j_gene: TRBJ2-1
len: 15
abundance: NA
v_gene: TRBV24-1
d_gene: NA
CDR3nt: TGTGCCACCAGTGATCCAGACAGGGAGGTCGATGAGCAGTTCTTC
CDR3aa: CATSDPDREVDEQFF

j_gene: TRBJ2-7
len: 16
abundance: few
v_gene: TRBV4-3
d_gene: NA
CDR3nt: TGCGCCAGCAGCCAAGAGCGACTACCGTTCCCTTACGAGCAGTACTTC
CDR3aa: CASSQERLPFPYEQYF

j_gene: TRBJ2-3
len: 15
abundance: few
v_gene: TRBV6-2/TRBV6-3
d_gene: NA
CDR3nt: TGTGCCAGCAGATCACTAGGGAAGAGCACAGATACGCAGTATTTT
CDR3aa: CASRSLGKSTDTQYF

j_gene: TRBJ2-2
len: 14
abundance: NA
v_gene: TRBV6-6
d_gene: TRBD1
CDR3nt: TGTGCCAGCAAAAGGACAGGGGACACCGGGGAGCTGTTTTTT
CDR3aa: CASKRTGDTGELFF

j_gene: TRBJ2-1
len: 14
abundance: many
v_gene: TRBV20-1
d_gene: NA
CDR3nt: TGCAGTGCTAGAAAGTGGTTAGGCGACAATGAGCAGTTCTTC
CDR3aa: CSARKWLGDNEQFF

j_gene: TRBJ2-3
len: 15
abundance: NA
v_gene: TRBV7-8
d_gene: TRBD2
CDR3nt: TGTGCCAGCAGCTCCCAGCGGGGGGGCCCTGATACGCAGTATTTT
CDR3aa: CASSSQRGGPDTQYF

j_gene: TRBJ2-2
len: 18
abundance: few
v_gene: TRBV12-5
d_gene: TRBD1
CDR3nt: TGTGCTAGTGGTCCTGGGATTACCGGGACAGGGGACACCGGGGAGCTGTTTTTT
CDR3aa: CASGPGITGTGDTGELFF

j_gene: TRBJ1-5
len: 13
abundance: NA
v_gene: TRBV29-1
d_gene: NA
CDR3nt: TGCAGCGCCGGGACTCAGGGCAATCAGCCCCAGCATTTT
CDR3aa: CSAGTQGNQPQHF

j_gene: TRBJ1-3
len: 14
abundance: many
v_gene: TRBV7-9
d_gene: TRBD1
CDR3nt: TGTGCCAGCAGCTCACAGGGGGCTGGAAACACCATATATTTT
CDR3aa: CASSSQGAGNTIYF

j_gene: TRBJ1-3
len: 15
abundance: few
v_gene: TRBV7-2
d_gene: NA
CDR3nt: TGTGCCAGCAGCTCAATGACAGCCTCTGGAAACACCATATATTTT
CDR3aa: CASSSMTASGNTIYF

j_gene: TRBJ1-2
len: 14
abundance: many
v_gene: TRBV29-1
d_gene: NA
CDR3nt: TGCAGCGTTGAACAGGGAACCGCTAACTATGGCTACACCTTC
CDR3aa: CSVEQGTANYGYTF

j_gene: TRBJ2-7
len: 11
abundance: few
v_gene: TRBV7-7
d_gene: NA
CDR3nt: TGTCCTCGCCCAGGGAGGTACGAGCAGTACTTC
CDR3aa: CPRPGRYEQYF

j_gene: TRBJ1-5
len: 13
abundance: NA
v_gene: TRBV28
d_gene: NA
CDR3nt: TGTGCCAGCAGTTTGGGACAATATCAGCCCCAGCATTTT
CDR3aa: CASSLGQYQPQHF

j_gene: TRBJ2-1
len: 15
abundance: few
v_gene: TRBV6-1
d_gene: NA
CDR3nt: TGTGCCAGCAGCCCCTCCGTAGGGAGATACAATGAGCAGTTCTTC
CDR3aa: CASSPSVGRYNEQFF

j_gene: TRBJ1-1
len: 14
abundance: many
v_gene: TRBV2
d_gene: TRBD1
CDR3nt: TGTGCCAGCAGTCTACAGGGGTCGAGCACTGAAGCTTTCTTT
CDR3aa: CASSLQGSSTEAFF